The 20 T cell receptor beta chains listed next were all sequenced from one sample in a study of CD8 T cell repertoires and HIV-1 epitope variants. Here immunoSEQ multiplex PCR was the method, and the copy in TCRdb shows in-frame clones only, minus some. This repertoire shows about 90,000 clones, more than 65% found once; its top ten account for roughly 25%. Specimen: uncultured baseline CD8+ T cells from peripheral blood mononuclear cells (PBMCs). These receptors originate from a male donor with HIV.

The J gene is TRBJ2-1, the V gene TRBV9; 11 bases align to TRBD2. The V gene end was trimmed by 2 bases and the J gene end by 6 bases; junction bases not matched to a gene: 4. The CDR3 extends over 15 amino acids. The germline V gene encodes CDR1 SGDLS and CDR2 YYNGEE. The CDR3, as DNA: TGTGCCAGCAGCGTGGTGACTAGCGGGATCAATGAGCAGTTCTTC. This encodes CASSVVTSGINEQFF.

Worth noting for this clone: This sample includes further DNA sequences coding for the same CDR3. The rearrangement links TRBV7-9 to TRBJ1-1, with D unresolved. V dropped 2 bases and J dropped 1 base, with 8 bases sitting between them. The germline V gene has CDR1 SEHNR and CDR2 FQNEAQ (reference sequence). The CDR3 extends over 14 amino acids. The CDR3 loop reads CASSLFPRNTEAFF. DNA for the CDR3: TGTGCCAGCAGCTTATTTCCGCGGAACACTGAAGCTTTCTTT.

The chain joins TRBV5-4 to TRBJ2-5; tentatively, D is TRBD2 (5 bases). V was trimmed by 4 bases and J by 7 bases, leaving 17 bases between them. Germline loops: CDR1 SGHNT, CDR2 YYREEE (reference sequence). This CDR3 comprises 14 residues. The CDR3 reads CASSPLTTGRTQYF. CDR3 nucleotides: TGTGCCAGCAGCCCATTAACAACGGGGAGGACCCAGTACTTC.

There are a few counts of this clone. The V gene is TRBV2, the J gene TRBJ1-3; D gene unclear. The CDR3 spans 18 residues. The germline gives CDR1 SNHLY, CDR2 FYNNEI. Between the trimmed V and J ends, which lost 2 bases and 2 bases, there was a span of 19 bases. The CDR3 loop reads CASSEWAPGSPAGNTIYF. The CDR3 DNA is TGTGCCAGCAGTGAATGGGCCCCCGGGTCCCCTGCTGGAAACACCATATATTTT.

The chain links TRBV2 to TRBJ1-2; D possibly corresponds to TRBD1 (5 bases). The germline V gene has CDR1 SNHLY and CDR2 FYNNEI. V lost 4 bases and J lost 4, with 10 bases in between. This CDR3 contains 13 residues. CDR3 region: CASSAPGPYGYTF. The CDR3 DNA reads as TGTGCCAGCAGTGCACCGGGGCCCTATGGCTACACCTTC.

This clone was observed a single time. The chain carries TRBV2 and TRBJ2-7; 9 nucleotides align to TRBD1. CDR3 size: 12 residues. Unmatched junction bases numbered 3, after V lost 8 bases and J lost 4 bases. Germline CDR1 SNHLY, CDR2 FYNNEI. CDR3 region: CASGTGKYEQYF. The CDR3 coding sequence is TGTGCCAGCGGGACAGGGAAGTACGAGCAGTACTTC.

This clone came up a few times. CDR3 in DNA: TGTGCCAGCAGCCTCGATTGGGCCTACAATGAGCAGTTCTTC. It specifies CASSLDWAYNEQFF. V is TRBV7-9 and J is TRBJ2-1; D not certain. Germline V lookup: CDR1 SEHNR, CDR2 FQNEAQ (reference sequence). Trimming took 5 bases from V and 2 from J, leaving 10 bases between them. The CDR3 totals 14 residues.

The genes are TRBV27 and TRBJ2-7, with 9 nucleotides matching TRBD1. The length of the CDR3 is 15 residues. In germline, CDR1 is MNHEY, CDR2 SMNVEV (reference sequence). V dropped 4 bases and J dropped 6; count of bases not matched to a gene: 10. CDR3 residues: CASSYTQGAQGEQYF. The CDR3 DNA reads as TGTGCCAGCAGTTACACACAGGGGGCGCAGGGCGAGCAGTACTTC.

The chain joins TRBV6-6 to TRBJ1-5; 9 nucleotides line up with TRBD1. The CDR3 loop spans 16 amino acids. Germline CDR1 MNHNY, CDR2 SVGAGI (reference sequence). With 5 bases clipped from V and 2 bases from J, the junction kept 7 bases outside the gene matches. The DNA for the CDR3 is TGTGCCAGCAGTCCCACAGGGGGCGCCGGCAATCAGCCCCAGCATTTT. Translating it yields CASSPTGGAGNQPQHF.

The CDR3 DNA reads TGTGCCAGTAGTCCCGGACAGGGGGCTGGCGGCTACACCTTC. Protein: CASSPGQGAGGYTF. The chain uses TRBV19 and TRBJ1-2, with TRBD1 matching over 11 bases. CDR1 is LNHDA, CDR2 SQIVND, per germline (reference sequence). The CDR3 is made up of 14 amino acids. J lost 8 bases, V lost 5 bases, and 7 bases had no gene match.

At least ten counts were recorded for this clone. The rearrangement uses TRBV19 and TRBJ1-4; 7 bases line up with TRBD1. The J segment lost 8 bases and the V segment lost 4 bases, leaving 16 bases of the junction unmatched. The CDR3 has 17 amino acids. CDR1 and CDR2 (germline): LNHDA, SQIVND (reference sequence). The CDR3 bases are TGTGCCAGTAGTACACAAACGGACAGGACGATGCGGGAAAAACTGTTTTTT. Translation: CASSTQTDRTMREKLFF.

This clone appeared a few times. V gene TRBV7-2 combines with J gene TRBJ1-1, with D maybe TRBD1 (6 bases). The germline V and J ends were trimmed by 2 bases and 5 bases, with 15 bases remaining between them. Germline lookup yields CDR1 SGHTA and CDR2 FQGNSA. CDR3 size: 15 residues. The CDR3, as DNA: TGTGCCAGCAGCTTACTGGACAGATTTAGGACTGAAGCTTTCTTT. Protein sequence: CASSLLDRFRTEAFF. Together with reference TRBV7-2 and TRBJ1-1, the CDR3 gives the full variable domain: GAGVSQSPSNKVTEKGKDVELRCDPISGHTALYWYRQSLGQGLEFLIYFQGNSAPDKSGLPSDRFSAERTGGSVSTLTIQRTQQEDSAVYLCASSLLDRFRTEAFFGQGTRLTVV.

The V gene is TRBV12-5, the J gene TRBJ2-1, with a possible D match to TRBD2 (6 bases). This CDR3 region has 16 residues. Germline V lookup: CDR1 LGHNT, CDR2 FRNRAP. The V and J ends lost 5 bases and 0 bases respectively, with 14 bases between them. Here the CDR3 reads CASGPGRERSYNEQFF. Here the CDR3 DNA reads TGTGCTAGTGGTCCGGGACGGGAGCGCTCCTACAATGAGCAGTTCTTC.

This clone was seen a single time. This sequence joins TRBV6-5 and TRBJ2-7; D is unresolved. Germline V gene data show CDR1 as MNHEY and CDR2 as SVGAGI. The CDR3 is made up of 13 amino acids. V dropped 4 bases and J dropped 3 bases, with 10 bases sitting between them. The CDR3 is CASSFDTHYEQYF. The CDR3, as DNA: TGTGCCAGCAGTTTCGACACCCACTACGAGCAGTACTTC.

This clone appeared once. This sequence joins TRBV4-2 and TRBJ1-6; no clear D gene. Germline-derived CDR1 and CDR2 are LGHNA and YNFKEQ. The CDR3 runs 15 residues. Trimming took 4 bases from V and 8 from J, leaving 15 bases between them. The CDR3 loop is CASSPRPRAHSPLHF. CDR3 nucleotides: TGTGCCAGCAGCCCCCGGCCGCGGGCCCATTCACCCCTCCACTTT.

The J gene is TRBJ2-7, the V gene TRBV5-6, with 7 bases matching TRBD1. Losses at the gene ends were 5 bases for V and 5 bases for J; bases not matched to a gene: 4. CDR1 and CDR2 from the germline V gene are SGHDT and YYEEEE. The CDR3 extends over 12 amino acids. CDR3 DNA sequence: TGTGCCAGCAGAGCAGGGGGAAACGAGCAGTACTTC. Its protein is CASRAGGNEQYF.

The rearrangement joins TRBV7-2 to TRBJ1-3; D might be TRBD1 (5 bases). Germline V lookup: CDR1 SGHTA, CDR2 FQGNSA. This CDR3 has 15 residues. The V and J ends lost 1 base and 6 bases respectively, with 13 bases between them. The CDR3 is CASSLVGDSPNTIYF. The CDR3 DNA sequence: TGTGCCAGCAGCTTAGTAGGTGACAGTCCAAACACCATATATTTT.

The chain links TRBV27 to TRBJ1-1, with TRBD1 matching over 9 bases. The germline V gene has CDR1 MNHEY and CDR2 SMNVEV (reference sequence). The CDR3 is made up of 16 amino acids. Unmatched junction bases numbered 10, after V lost 7 bases and J lost 1 base. The CDR3 sequence is CASTPRWGQGNTEAFF. CDR3 nucleotide sequence: TGTGCCAGCACCCCAAGATGGGGACAGGGGAACACTGAAGCTTTCTTT.

This clone was seen a single time. The V gene is TRBV19, the J gene TRBJ2-7; possible D gene TRBD1, 6 bases. The CDR3 has 13 residues. Germline V gives CDR1 LNHDA, CDR2 SQIVND (reference sequence). Deletions cut 3 bases from V and 3 bases from J, with 9 bases between. The CDR3 coding sequence is TGTGCCAGTAGTATGGGGGCACTCTACGAGCAGTACTTC. It specifies CASSMGALYEQYF.

Notes on this clone: An end of the junction does not agree with germline; a read error may underlie this. This chain uses TRBV11-2 with TRBJ2-3; the D gene is possibly TRBD2 (7 bases). Germline loops: CDR1 SGHAT, CDR2 FQNNGV. This CDR3 has 15 residues. CDR3: CASSLAGRGGDTQYF. CDR3 DNA: TGTGCCAGCAGTTTAGCTGGTAGGGGGGGAGATACGCAGTATTTT.